This T cell receptor beta chain comes out of a study of shared clonotypes between healthy human individuals. Germline assignment: CDR1 MDHEN and CDR2 SYDVKM. Trimming removed 7 bases from V and 7 bases from J; junction bases left unmatched: 8. The CDR3 runs 14 residues. Naive CD8 cells were CD45RO-negative, positively selected for CCR7, excluding terminally differentiated effector memory CD45RA+ cells. Sequenced by immunoSEQ multiplex PCR; TCRdb stores in-frame clones only, minus some. Of approximately 2,000,000 clones listed, roughly 93% are singletons. The TCR sequence derives from a man aged 18 to 30 in good health. Some clones in this sample may be carry-over from other donors' samples. The gene calls are TRBV28 and TRBJ1-4, with 8 bases lining up with TRBD1. The sample was naive CD8+ T cells from PBMCs. CDR3 coding DNA: TGTGCCAGCACCCGACAGGGGCGGTCTGAAAAACTGTTTTTT. Encoded protein: CASTRQGRSEKLFF.